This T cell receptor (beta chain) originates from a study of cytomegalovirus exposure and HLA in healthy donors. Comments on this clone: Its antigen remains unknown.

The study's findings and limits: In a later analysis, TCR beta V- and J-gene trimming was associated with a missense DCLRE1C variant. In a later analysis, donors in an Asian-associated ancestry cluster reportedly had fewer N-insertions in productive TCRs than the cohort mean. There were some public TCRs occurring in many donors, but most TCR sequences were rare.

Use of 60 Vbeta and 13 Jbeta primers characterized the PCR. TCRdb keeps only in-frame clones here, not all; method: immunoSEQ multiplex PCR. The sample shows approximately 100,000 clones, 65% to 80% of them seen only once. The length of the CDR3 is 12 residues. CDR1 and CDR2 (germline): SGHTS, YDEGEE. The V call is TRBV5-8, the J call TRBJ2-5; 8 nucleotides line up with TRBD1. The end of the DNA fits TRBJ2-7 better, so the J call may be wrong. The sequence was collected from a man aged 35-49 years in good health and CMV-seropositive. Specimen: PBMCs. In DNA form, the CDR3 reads TGTGCCAGCCACAGGGGGACCTACGAGCAGTACTTC. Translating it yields CASHRGTYEQYF.